Presented here are 22 T cell receptor beta chains from one specimen sequenced in a study of blood T cell repertoires in COVID-19. Clones were read by immunoSEQ multiplex PCR, and TCRdb kept only the in-frame ones, dropping some. Of about 200,000 clones in the sample, 86% are singletons; the top ten hold about 3.8%. The sample consisted of PBMCs or T cells enriched from blood (not recorded which). These receptors all stem from a woman in her forties with acute COVID-19.

The rearrangement joins TRBV6-5 to TRBJ1-3; D possibly corresponds to TRBD1 (5 bases). The CDR3 sequence is 13 residues long. Between the trimmed V and J ends, which lost 6 bases and 4 bases, there was a span of 10 bases. Germline V gives CDR1 MNHEY, CDR2 SVGAGI. The CDR3 sequence is CASRRGQGNTIYF. The CDR3 DNA reads as TGTGCCAGCAGACGCGGACAAGGAAACACCATATATTTT.

The gene calls are TRBV7-9 and TRBJ1-2; TRBD1 agrees at 9 bases. V was clipped by 11 bases and J by 4 bases; unmatched bases: 8. The CDR3 runs 13 residues. Looked up from germline, CDR1 is SEHNR and CDR2 is FQNEAQ (reference sequence). CDR3 protein: CAGTGNEAYGYTF. The CDR3 nucleotides are TGTGCCGGGACAGGGAACGAGGCCTATGGCTACACCTTC.

J is TRBJ1-6 and V is TRBV28; D gene unclear. Germline CDR1 is MDHEN and CDR2 is SYDVKM. This CDR3 is 15 amino acids long. Trimming cost V 4 bases and J 2 bases, with 9 bases left between them. This CDR3 is CASSSSGTYNSPLHF. The DNA for the CDR3 is TGTGCCAGCAGTTCATCTGGCACCTATAATTCACCCCTCCACTTT.

This chain's CDR3 is CASSSPGLAEDTDTQYF. CDR3 in DNA: TGTGCCAGCAGCTCCCCGGGACTAGCGGAGGACACAGATACGCAGTATTTT. This chain links TRBV11-2 with TRBJ2-3, with 11 bases fitting TRBD2. The CDR3 contains 17 residues. Trimming at V came to 4 bases and at J to 2 bases, leaving 8 bases not matched to a gene. CDR1 and CDR2 from the germline V gene are SGHAT and FQNNGV.

The V and J genes are TRBV28 and TRBJ2-7; 10 bases match TRBD2. Losses at the gene ends were 2 bases for V and 5 bases for J; bases not matched to a gene: 6. Looked up from germline, CDR1 is MDHEN and CDR2 is SYDVKM. The CDR3 runs 15 residues. Here the CDR3 reads CASSLRASGSDEQYF. In nucleotides, the CDR3 is TGTGCCAGCAGTTTAAGAGCTAGCGGGAGTGACGAGCAGTACTTC.

The V and J genes are TRBV18 and TRBJ1-2; 7 nucleotides align to TRBD1. The germline V gene encodes CDR1 KGHSH and CDR2 LQKENI. V dropped 2 bases and J dropped 5; count of bases not matched to a gene: 11. The CDR3 totals 16 residues. The CDR3 sequence is CASSPETGRPSYGYTF. For the CDR3, the DNA is TGTGCCAGCTCACCAGAGACAGGGCGCCCTAGTTATGGCTACACCTTC.

The CDR3 DNA sequence: TGTGCCAGTAGGCTGGAGGCCAACTCGTACGAGCAGTACTTC. This translates into CASRLEANSYEQYF. The V call is TRBV19, the J call TRBJ2-7, with a tentative D call TRBD2 (5 bases). The CDR3 runs to 14 residues. V lost 6 bases to trimming and J lost 4 bases, with 16 bases between them. Germline V gene lookup returns CDR1 LNHDA and CDR2 SQIVND (reference sequence).

The V call is TRBV11-3, the J call TRBJ2-1; no clear D. Germline lookup yields CDR1 SGHNT and CDR2 YENEEA. The CDR3 length is 18 residues. V was clipped by 0 bases and J by 1 base, with 16 bases between them. CDR3 sequence (DNA): TGTGCCAGCAGCTTAGATGGGCAGGCTCCAAATTCCTACAATGAGCAGTTCTTC. Translating it yields CASSLDGQAPNSYNEQFF.

V and J are TRBV14 and TRBJ2-3, with a weak D call TRBD2 (6 bases). This CDR3 comprises 15 residues. CDR1 SGHDN and CDR2 FVKESK come from the germline V gene. The germline V and J ends were trimmed by 5 bases and 6 bases, with 18 bases remaining between them. CDR3 in amino acids: CASSSRRAEADTQYF. The CDR3 coding sequence is TGTGCCAGCAGCTCCAGGAGGGCGGAGGCGGATACGCAGTATTTT.

The rearrangement uses TRBV28 and TRBJ2-3; the D gene is possibly TRBD2 (6 bases). Trimming took off 3 bases at V and 0 bases at J, with 10 bases between the two ends. Germline CDR1 and CDR2: MDHEN and SYDVKM. The CDR3 length is 15 residues. The CDR3: CASSFAGRSTDTQYF. The DNA for the CDR3 is TGTGCCAGCAGTTTTGCGGGGCGGAGCACAGATACGCAGTATTTT.

The rearrangement uses TRBV14 and TRBJ2-6; 9 bases match TRBD2. In germline, CDR1 is SGHDN, CDR2 FVKESK. After removal of 4 bases from V and 4 bases from J, the junction contained 11 bases not matched to a gene. The CDR3 spans 18 residues. The CDR3 DNA sequence: TGTGCCAGCAGCCTTGGACTAGCGAGAGGGATGGGGGCCAACGTCCTGACTTTC. It codes for CASSLGLARGMGANVLTF.

The CDR3 here is CASSQGGSNEQFF. In DNA form, the CDR3 reads TGTGCCAGCAGCCAAGGGGGCAGCAATGAGCAGTTCTTC. This chain uses TRBV3-1 (or the pseudogene TRBV3-2) with TRBJ2-1, with D perhaps matching TRBD1 (5 bases). V lost 1 base, J lost 6 bases, and 7 bases lay in between. This CDR3 comprises 13 residues. Looked up from germline, CDR1 is LGHDT and CDR2 is YNNKEL (reference sequence).

V gene TRBV7-9 combines with J gene TRBJ1-3; D is uncertain. The germline CDR1 and CDR2 sequences are SEHNR and FQNEAQ (reference sequence). V lost 0 bases, J lost 4 bases, and 13 bases lay in between. CDR3 size: 16 residues. The CDR3 protein is CASSLAAPAGGNTIYF. The CDR3 coding sequence is TGTGCCAGCAGCTTAGCAGCCCCTGCGGGGGGAAACACCATATATTTT.

This chain uses TRBV11-3 with TRBJ1-6; D uncertain. V lost 3 bases to trimming and J lost 7 bases, with 7 bases between them. Germline V gene lookup returns CDR1 SGHNT and CDR2 YENEEA. The CDR3 contains 13 residues. The CDR3 protein is CASSFTGNSPLHF. The CDR3 DNA is TGTGCCAGCAGCTTTACGGGAAATTCACCCCTCCACTTT.

This rearrangement joins TRBV19 to TRBJ1-5, with a tentative D call TRBD1 (6 bases). Germline values: CDR1 LNHDA, CDR2 SQIVND (reference sequence). Trimming pared 5 bases from V and 0 bases from J, leaving 17 bases between. The CDR3 spans 17 residues. For the CDR3, the DNA is TGTGCCAGTAGTGACCGGACAGTGACATATAGCAATCAGCCCCAGCATTTT. Translation gives CASSDRTVTYSNQPQHF.

This chain's CDR3 is CASSLGGMNTEAFF. In nucleotides, the CDR3 is TGTGCCAGCAGTCTAGGAGGCATGAACACTGAAGCTTTCTTT. This chain links TRBV6-5 with TRBJ1-1; D uncertain. This CDR3 contains 14 residues. From germline, CDR1 is MNHEY and CDR2 SVGAGI. Between the trimmed V and J ends, which lost 5 bases and 0 bases, there was a span of 10 bases.

V and J are TRBV19 and TRBJ2-3; D unresolved. Trimming pared 4 bases from V and 0 bases from J, leaving 8 bases between. The CDR3 length is 14 residues. CDR1 and CDR2 from the germline V gene are LNHDA and SQIVND (reference sequence). The CDR3 spells CASSSYLSTDTQYF. DNA of the CDR3: TGTGCCAGTAGTAGTTACCTAAGCACAGATACGCAGTATTTT.

The chain employs TRBV28 and TRBJ2-2; 11 bases align to TRBD2. CDR3 size: 15 residues. In germline, CDR1 is MDHEN, CDR2 SYDVKM. V lost 6 bases to trimming and J lost 8 bases; unmatched junction nucleotides: 8. DNA of the CDR3: TGTGCCAGCAGGCTGACTAGCGGGAACGGAGGGGAGCTGTTTTTT. It is translated as CASRLTSGNGGELFF.

The chain combines TRBV15 with TRBJ1-1; no firm D call. The germline V gene encodes CDR1 LNHNV and CDR2 YYDKDF (reference sequence). The CDR3 totals 16 residues. V was pared by 0 bases and J by 3 bases, with 14 bases between. The CDR3 sequence: CATSRDRLTGDTEAFF. CDR3 DNA: TGTGCCACCAGCAGAGATAGACTGACTGGAGACACTGAAGCTTTCTTT. The whole variable domain, remainder taken from reference TRBV15 and TRBJ1-1, is DAMVIQNPRYQVTQFGKPVTLSCSQTLNHNVMYWYQQKSSQAPKLLFHYYDKDFNNEADTPDNFQSRRPNTSFCFLDIRSPGLGDTAMYLCATSRDRLTGDTEAFFGQGTRLTVV.

The table lists this clone with a count of one. V gene TRBV14 combines with J gene TRBJ2-2; D unclear. CDR1 and CDR2 (germline): SGHDN, FVKESK. The CDR3 length is 12 residues. The V end was cut by 5 bases, the J end by 8 bases, with 9 bases between. CDR3 in amino acids: CASSVFVGELFF. Here the CDR3 DNA reads TGTGCCAGCAGCGTCTTCGTTGGGGAGCTGTTTTTT.

This rearrangement joins TRBV6-2 or TRBV6-3 to TRBJ1-1; tentatively, D is TRBD1 (5 bases). This CDR3 region has 14 residues. Germline CDR1 and CDR2: MNHEY and SVGEGT. V was cut by 6 bases and J by 4 bases, with 15 bases left in between. The CDR3 coding sequence is TGTGCCAGCAGCCCGGCCCCAGGGCCCACTGAAGCTTTCTTT. Its protein product is CASSPAPGPTEAFF.

CDR3 in amino acids: CASSSARQKNEKLFF. DNA of the CDR3: TGTGCCAGCAGTTCCGCCCGACAGAAGAATGAAAAACTGTTTTTT. V gene TRBV28 combines with J gene TRBJ1-4, with D possibly being TRBD1 (5 bases). The CDR3 consists of 15 residues. Germline V gives CDR1 MDHEN, CDR2 SYDVKM. Trimming left V 4 bases short and J 5 bases short, with 14 bases between.